This T cell receptor beta chain was identified in a study of cytomegalovirus exposure and HLA in healthy donors. The study, taken as a whole, reports: In presence/absence analyses, roughly uniform sequencing depth across donors was assumed. Under in vitro conditions, three CMV-associated chains were confirmed as specific for CMV antigens. It was about 180 TCR beta chains that were listed as cytomegalovirus-associated.

There are a few counts of this clone. No antigen is known for it. This CDR3 spans 17 amino acids. Germline V gives CDR1 SEHNR, CDR2 FQNEAQ (reference sequence). V trimming: 5 bases; J trimming: 5 bases; junction bases outside the gene matches: 12. A multiplex PCR was run with 60 Vbeta primers and 13 Jbeta primers. The assay was immunoSEQ multiplex PCR, and TCRdb's table has in-frame clones only and misses some. This table has around 200,000 clones, around three quarters appearing once. Material for sequencing was PBMCs. The rearrangement uses TRBV7-9 and TRBJ2-1; TRBD2 matches at 10 bases. This TCR was sampled from a woman aged 18-29 years in good health and CMV-seronegative. CDR3 sequence reads: CASSPPIGTSEHNEQFF. CDR3 DNA: TGTGCCAGCAGCCCTCCTATTGGGACTAGCGAACACAATGAGCAGTTCTTC. Variable domain in full (rest from reference TRBV7-9 and TRBJ2-1): DTGVSQNPRHKITKRGQNVTFRCDPISEHNRLYWYRQTLGQGPEFLTYFQNEAQLEKSRLLSDRFSAERPKGSFSTLEIQRTEQGDSAMYLCASSPPIGTSEHNEQFFGPGTRLTVL.